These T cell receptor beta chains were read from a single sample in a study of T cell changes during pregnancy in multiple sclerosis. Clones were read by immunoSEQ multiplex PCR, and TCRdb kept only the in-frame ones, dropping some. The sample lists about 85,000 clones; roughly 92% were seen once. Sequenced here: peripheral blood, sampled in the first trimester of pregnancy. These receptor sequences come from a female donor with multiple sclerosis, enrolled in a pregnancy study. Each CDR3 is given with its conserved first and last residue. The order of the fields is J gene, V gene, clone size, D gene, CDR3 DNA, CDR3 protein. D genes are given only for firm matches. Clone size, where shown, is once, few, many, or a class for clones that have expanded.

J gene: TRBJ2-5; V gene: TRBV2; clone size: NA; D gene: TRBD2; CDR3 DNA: TGTGCCAGCAGTGAAGGGACTAGCGGGGTTCGCCAGTACTTC; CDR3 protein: CASSEGTSGVRQYF
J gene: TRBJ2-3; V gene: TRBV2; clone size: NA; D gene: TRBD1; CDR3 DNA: TGTGCCAGCAGTGAAAGGGGGCAGGGGCTTCGCACAGATACGCAGTATTTT; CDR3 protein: CASSERGQGLRTDTQYF
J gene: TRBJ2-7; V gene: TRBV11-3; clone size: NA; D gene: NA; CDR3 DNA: TGTGCCAGCAGCGCCCCTTTTGCTAGGGACAATCCCTACGAGCAGTACTTC; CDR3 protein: CASSAPFARDNPYEQYF
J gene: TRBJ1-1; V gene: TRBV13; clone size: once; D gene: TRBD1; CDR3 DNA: TGTGCCAGCAGCTGGGACAGAGTGAACACTGAAGCTTTCTTT; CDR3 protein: CASSWDRVNTEAFF
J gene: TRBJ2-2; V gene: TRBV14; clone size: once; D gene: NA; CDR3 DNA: TGTGCCAGCAGCCACCTCAAGCGTACCGGGGAGCTGTTTTTT; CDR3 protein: CASSHLKRTGELFF
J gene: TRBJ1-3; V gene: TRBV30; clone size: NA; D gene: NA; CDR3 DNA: TGTGCCTGGAATGGCGGCGCAGGAAACACCATATATTTT; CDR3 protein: CAWNGGAGNTIYF
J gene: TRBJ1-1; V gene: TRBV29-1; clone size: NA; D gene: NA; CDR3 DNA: TGCAGCGCCGCCCGACTTATGAACACTGAAGCTTTCTTT; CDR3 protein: CSAARLMNTEAFF
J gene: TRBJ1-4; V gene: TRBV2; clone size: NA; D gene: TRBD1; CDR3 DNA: TGTGCCAGCAGGACCGGGACAGGGAATGAAAAACTGTTTTTT; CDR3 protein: CASRTGTGNEKLFF
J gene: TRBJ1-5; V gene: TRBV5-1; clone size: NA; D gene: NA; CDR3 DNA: TGCGCCAGCAGCTTCACAGGGCTGAGTCAGCCCCAGCATTTT; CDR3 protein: CASSFTGLSQPQHF
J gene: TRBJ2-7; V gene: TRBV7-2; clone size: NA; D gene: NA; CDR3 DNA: TGTGCCAGCAGCCCTCACCCGGGGGGCAACGAGCAGTACTTC; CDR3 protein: CASSPHPGGNEQYF
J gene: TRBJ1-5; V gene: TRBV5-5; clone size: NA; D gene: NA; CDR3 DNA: TGTGCCAGCAGCTTGGCAGTTAATCAGCCCCAGCATTTT; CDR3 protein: CASSLAVNQPQHF
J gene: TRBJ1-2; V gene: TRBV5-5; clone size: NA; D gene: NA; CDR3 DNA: TGTGCCAGCAGAAATACATACAACTATGGCTACACCTTC; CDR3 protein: CASRNTYNYGYTF
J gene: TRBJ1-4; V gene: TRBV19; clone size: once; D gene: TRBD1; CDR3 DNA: TGTGCCAGCACGGACAGGGGACGAAATGAAAAACTGTTTTTT; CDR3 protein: CASTDRGRNEKLFF
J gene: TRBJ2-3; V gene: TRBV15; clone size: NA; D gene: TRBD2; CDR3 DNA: TGTGCCACCAGCAGAGGACTAGCGGGAGGGCCTAACACAGATACGCAGTATTTT; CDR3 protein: CATSRGLAGGPNTDTQYF
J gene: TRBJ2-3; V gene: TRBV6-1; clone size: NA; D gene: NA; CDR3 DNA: TGTGCCAGCAGTCTTTCCTGGACAGACACAGATACGCAGTATTTT; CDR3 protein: CASSLSWTDTDTQYF
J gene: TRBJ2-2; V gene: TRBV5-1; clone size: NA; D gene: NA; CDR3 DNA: TGCGCCAGCAGCTACCAGACGAACACCGGGGAGCTGTTTTTT; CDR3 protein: CASSYQTNTGELFF
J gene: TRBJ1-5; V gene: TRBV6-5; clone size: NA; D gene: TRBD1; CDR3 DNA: TGTGCCAGCAGTCCGGGACAGGGGGCCGATCAGCCCCAGCATTTT; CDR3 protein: CASSPGQGADQPQHF
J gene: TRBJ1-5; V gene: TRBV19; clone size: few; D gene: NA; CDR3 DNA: TGTGCCAGTAGTGGGCCGAGTACCCGCAATCAGCCCCAGCATTTT; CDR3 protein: CASSGPSTRNQPQHF
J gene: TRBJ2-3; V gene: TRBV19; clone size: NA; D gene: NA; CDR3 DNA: TGTGCCAGTAGTCCAGACTCTAACACAGATACGCAGTATTTT; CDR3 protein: CASSPDSNTDTQYF
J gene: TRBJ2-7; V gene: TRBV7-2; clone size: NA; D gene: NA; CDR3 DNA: TGTGCCAGCAGCCCCTTGAGTCAGGCCTACGAGCAGTACTTC; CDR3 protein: CASSPLSQAYEQYF
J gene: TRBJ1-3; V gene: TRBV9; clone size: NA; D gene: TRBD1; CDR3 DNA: TGTGCCAGCAGCGTAGTGCCTACGGGACAGCTTACTAACACCATATATTTT; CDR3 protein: CASSVVPTGQLTNTIYF
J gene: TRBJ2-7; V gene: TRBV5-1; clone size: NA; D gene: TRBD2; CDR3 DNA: TGCGCCAGCAGCTCGGGACTAGCGGAATCCTACGAGCAGTACTTC; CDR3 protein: CASSSGLAESYEQYF
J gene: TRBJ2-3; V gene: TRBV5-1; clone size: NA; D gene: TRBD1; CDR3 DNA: TGCGCCAGCAGCTTGACCGGGACAGGGGGAAGTAGGACAGATACGCAGTATTTT; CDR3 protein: CASSLTGTGGSRTDTQYF
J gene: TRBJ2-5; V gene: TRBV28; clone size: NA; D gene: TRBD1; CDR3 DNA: TGTGCCAGCGGACACCCGGGACAGGGGGCAGAGACCCAGTACTTC; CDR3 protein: CASGHPGQGAETQYF
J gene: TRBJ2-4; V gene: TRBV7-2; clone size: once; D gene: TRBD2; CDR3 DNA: TGTGCCAGCAGTCTGAGTCTAGCGGGGGCCGAATGGGACATTCAGTACTTC; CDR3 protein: CASSLSLAGAEWDIQYF
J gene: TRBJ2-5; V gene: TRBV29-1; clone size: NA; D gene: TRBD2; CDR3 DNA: TGCAGCGTTGACCCCCCAGCGGGAGGAGAGACCCAGTACTTC; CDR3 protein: CSVDPPAGGETQYF
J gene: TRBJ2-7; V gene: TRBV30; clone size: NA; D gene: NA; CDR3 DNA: TGTGCCTGGAGTGACGACAGCCGCTACGAGCAGTACTTC; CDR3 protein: CAWSDDSRYEQYF
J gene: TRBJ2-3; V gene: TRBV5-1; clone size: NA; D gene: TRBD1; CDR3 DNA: TGCGCCAGCAGCTTGGATGGACAGGGTAAAGATACGCAGTATTTT; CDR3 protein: CASSLDGQGKDTQYF
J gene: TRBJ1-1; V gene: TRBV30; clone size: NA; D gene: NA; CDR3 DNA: TGTGCCTGGAGGGTAGCTCCATATGAGAGGACTGAAGCTTTCTTT; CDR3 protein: CAWRVAPYERTEAFF
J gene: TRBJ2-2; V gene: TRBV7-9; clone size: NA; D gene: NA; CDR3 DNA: TGTGCCAGCAGGTCACGTCGACTCGGTACGAACACCGGGGAGCTGTTTTTT; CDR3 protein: CASRSRRLGTNTGELFF
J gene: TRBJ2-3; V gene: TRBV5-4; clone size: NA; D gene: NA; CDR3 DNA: TGTGCCAGCAGCGGTCGGGACACCACAGATACGCAGTATTTT; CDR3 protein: CASSGRDTTDTQYF
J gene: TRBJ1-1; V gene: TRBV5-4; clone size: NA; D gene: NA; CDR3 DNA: TGTGCCAGCAGCTTGATCACTCCGAACACTGAAGCTTTCTTT; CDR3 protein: CASSLITPNTEAFF
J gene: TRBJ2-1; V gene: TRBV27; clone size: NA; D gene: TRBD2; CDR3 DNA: TGTGCCAGCAGTTTATGGGGAGTGGCTAGCGGGAGCGTTAGCTCCTACAATGAGCAGTTCTTC; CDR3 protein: CASSLWGVASGSVSSYNEQFF
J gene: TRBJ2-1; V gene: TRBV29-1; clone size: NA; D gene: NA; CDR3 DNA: TGCAGCGTTTGGCCAGGTGGCTCCAATGAGCAGTTCTTC; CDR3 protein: CSVWPGGSNEQFF
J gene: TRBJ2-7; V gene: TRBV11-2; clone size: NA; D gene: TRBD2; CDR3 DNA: TGTGCCAGCAGCCAGATCCGCGAGCGGGGGTTAGGCGAGCAGTACTTC; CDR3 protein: CASSQIRERGLGEQYF
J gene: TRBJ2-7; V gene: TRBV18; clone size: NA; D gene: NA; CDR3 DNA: TGTGCCAGCTCACCAGGGCAGGTATCCTACGAGCAGTACTTC; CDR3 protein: CASSPGQVSYEQYF
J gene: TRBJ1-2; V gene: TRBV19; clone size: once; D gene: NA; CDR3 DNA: TGTGCCAGCACCTCGGACAGACGGACCCTTTACACCTTC; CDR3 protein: CASTSDRRTLYTF
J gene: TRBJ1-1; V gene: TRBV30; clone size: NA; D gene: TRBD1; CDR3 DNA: TGTGCCGGACACAGGGGGCGAGGATTCACTGAAGCTTTCTTT; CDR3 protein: CAGHRGRGFTEAFF
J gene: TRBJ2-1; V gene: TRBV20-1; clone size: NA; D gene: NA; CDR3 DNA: TGCAGTGCTAGTAGCGAGGAGCAGTTCTTC; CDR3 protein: CSASSEEQFF
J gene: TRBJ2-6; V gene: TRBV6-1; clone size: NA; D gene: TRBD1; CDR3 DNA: TGTGCCAGCAATAACAGGGGCTCTGGGGCCAACGTCCTGACTTTC; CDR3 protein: CASNNRGSGANVLTF
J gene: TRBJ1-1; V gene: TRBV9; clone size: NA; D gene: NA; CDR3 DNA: TGTGCCAGCAGCGACCGGGGAACGTCGAACACTGAAGCTTTCTTT; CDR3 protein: CASSDRGTSNTEAFF
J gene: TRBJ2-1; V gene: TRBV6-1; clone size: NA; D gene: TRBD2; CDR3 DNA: TGTGCCAGCAGTAAGGGGACTAGCGGGTTTAATGAGCAGTTCTTC; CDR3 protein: CASSKGTSGFNEQFF
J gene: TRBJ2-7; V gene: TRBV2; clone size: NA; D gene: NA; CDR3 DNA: TGTGCCAGCACCCTTCGGGGTGGGGACTACGAGCAGTACTTC; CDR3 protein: CASTLRGGDYEQYF
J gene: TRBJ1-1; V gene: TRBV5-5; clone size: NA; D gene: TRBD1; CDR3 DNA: TGTGCCAGCAGCGCTGGACAGGGGAATACCCGAGGCACTGAAGCTTTCTTT; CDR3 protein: CASSAGQGNTRGTEAFF
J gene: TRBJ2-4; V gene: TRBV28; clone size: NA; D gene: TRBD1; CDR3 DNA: TGTGCCAGCAGCCGACAGGGGGCCAAAAACATTCAGTACTTC; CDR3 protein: CASSRQGAKNIQYF
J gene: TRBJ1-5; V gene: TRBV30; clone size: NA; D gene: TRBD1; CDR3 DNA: TGTGCCTGGAGTGTAATGCGGGACAGGTATCAGCCCCAGCATTTT; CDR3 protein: CAWSVMRDRYQPQHF